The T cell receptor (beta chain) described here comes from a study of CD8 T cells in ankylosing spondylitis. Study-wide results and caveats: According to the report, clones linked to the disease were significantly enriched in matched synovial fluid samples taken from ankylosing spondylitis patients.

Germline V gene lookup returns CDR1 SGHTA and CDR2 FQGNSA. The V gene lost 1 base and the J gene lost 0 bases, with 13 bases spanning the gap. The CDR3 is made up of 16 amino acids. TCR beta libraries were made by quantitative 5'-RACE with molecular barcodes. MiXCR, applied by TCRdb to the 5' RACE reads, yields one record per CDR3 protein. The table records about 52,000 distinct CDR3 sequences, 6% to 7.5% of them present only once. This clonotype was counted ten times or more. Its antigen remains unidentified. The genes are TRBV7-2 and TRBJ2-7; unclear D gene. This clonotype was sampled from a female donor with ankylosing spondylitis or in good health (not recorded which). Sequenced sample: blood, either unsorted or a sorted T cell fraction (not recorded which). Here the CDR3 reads CASSLVAGPVSYEQYF. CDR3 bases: TGTGCCAGCAGCTTAGTGGCCGGGCCCGTCTCCTACGAGCAGTACTTC.